This TCR beta chain was recorded in a study of T-cell memory formation after mild COVID-19. In germline, CDR1 is SNHLY, CDR2 FYNNEI. Losses at the gene ends were 8 bases for V and 3 bases for J; bases not matched to a gene: 5. The CDR3 has 13 residues. 5'RACE primed from the constant segment yielded TCR alpha and TCR beta cDNA libraries bearing sample barcodes and UMIs. In TCRdb, the 5' RACE reads were re-called with MiXCR into one record per CDR3 protein. The data hold approximately 250,000 distinct CDR3 sequences, with 15% observed a single time. Material for sequencing was PBMCs or a T cell subset sorted from them (not recorded which). The rearrangement joins TRBV2 to TRBJ1-2, with 8 bases aligning to TRBD1. The clonotype was recovered from an adult woman who had mild COVID-19 (a few samples of this study predate the infection). Cell type and time point are not known. This chain's CDR3 is CASLKTGDYGYTF. CDR3 sequence (DNA): TGTGCCAGCCTAAAGACAGGGGACTATGGCTACACCTTC.